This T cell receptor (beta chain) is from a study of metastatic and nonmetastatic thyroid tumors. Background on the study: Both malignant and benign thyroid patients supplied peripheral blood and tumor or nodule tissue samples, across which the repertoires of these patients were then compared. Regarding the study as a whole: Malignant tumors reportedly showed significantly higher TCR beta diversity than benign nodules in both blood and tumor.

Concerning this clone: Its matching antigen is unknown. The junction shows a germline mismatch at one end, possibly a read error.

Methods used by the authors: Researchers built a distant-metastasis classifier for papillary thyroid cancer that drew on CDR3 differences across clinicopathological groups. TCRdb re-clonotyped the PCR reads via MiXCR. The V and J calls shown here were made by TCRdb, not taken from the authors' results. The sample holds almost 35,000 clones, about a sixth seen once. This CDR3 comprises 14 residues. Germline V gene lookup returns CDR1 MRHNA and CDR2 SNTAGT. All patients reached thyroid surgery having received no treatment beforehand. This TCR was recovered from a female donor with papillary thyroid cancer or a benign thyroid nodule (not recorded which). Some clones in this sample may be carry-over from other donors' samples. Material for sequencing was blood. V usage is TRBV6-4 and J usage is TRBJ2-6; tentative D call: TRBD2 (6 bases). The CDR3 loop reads CASTGETGANVLTF. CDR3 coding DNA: TGTGCCAGCACGGGGGAGACTGGGGCCAACGTCCTGACCTTC.